This T cell receptor beta chain derives from a study of T cells expressing NK-cell markers. CDR3 length: 13 amino acids. The germline gives CDR1 MDHEN, CDR2 SYDVKM. TCRdb re-called the 5' RACE reads, yielding one record per CDR3 amino acid sequence without DNA. Its listing shows 500,000 to 700,000 distinct CDR3 sequences. This sequence originates from a young man in good health. The sequencing sample was made of blood T cells: a sorted CD56 or NKG2C T cell subset, CD4+ or CD8+ T cells, or bulk PBMC T cells (not recorded which). This rearrangement joins TRBV28 to TRBJ2-7; the TRBD1 assignment by TCRdb is unverifiable without DNA. Here the CDR3 reads CASSSDAPPTQYF. The full variable domain, rest sourced from reference TRBV28 and TRBJ2-7, is DVKVTQSSRYLVKRTGEKVFLECVQDMDHENMFWYRQDPGLGLRLIYFSYDVKMKEKGDIPEGYSVSREKKERFSLILESASTNQTSMYLCASSSDAPPTQYFGPGTRLTVT.